This TCR beta chain was recorded in a study of T-cell reconstitution after alpha-beta-depleted transplantation in children. Notes on the study in general: One year after transplant, T-cell counts and diversity came mostly from newly produced T cells.

The CDR3 is 12 residues long. The V and J ends lost 3 bases and 1 base respectively, with 6 bases between them. Per germline, CDR1 DFQATT and CDR2 SNEGSKA (reference sequence). The TCRbeta library was prepared with unique molecular identifiers. TCRdb ran MiXCR on the PCR reads and lists one entry per CDR3 protein. This sample yields some 550,000 distinct CDR3 sequences, of which 23% are seen a single time; over 12% belongs to the top ten. Many counts were recorded for this clonotype. No antigen is known for it. The sequencing used PBMCs, mostly from graft donor cells, collected 360 days after TCRalphabeta/CD19-depleted stem cell transplant. V gene TRBV20-1 combines with J gene TRBJ1-1; maybe TRBD1 (5 bases). The sequence derives from a boy in the first two years of life who had a stem cell transplant for acute myeloid leukemia, so the T cells may come from the graft donor. The CDR3 coding sequence is TGCAGTGCTAGGGGGCCGAACACTGAAGCTTTCTTT. This codes for CSARGPNTEAFF.